Listed below are T cell receptor beta chains from one sample, sequenced in a study of early T cells in non-severe SARS-CoV-2 infection. TCRdb re-called the 5' RACE reads with MiXCR, one entry per CDR3 protein. Among just over 60,000 distinct CDR3 sequences listed, 7.5% to 10% were seen once. Sequenced: whole blood. The receptors were gathered from an adult who was a healthcare worker with PCR-confirmed SARS-CoV-2 infection or an uninfected control (not recorded which). CDR3s include the opening cysteine and the closing phenylalanine or tryptophan. A D gene is named only where the DNA matches it firmly. Expanded clones are given a class, and other clones once, few, many or no size at all.

D	size	V	J	CDR3	DNA
-	-	TRBV3-1	TRBJ1-5	CASSQAGVGMPQHF	TGTGCCAGCAGCCAAGCAGGGGTAGGCATGCCCCAGCATTTT
-	many	TRBV7-9	TRBJ1-1	CASSLDSGLAEAFF	TGTGCCAGCAGCTTAGATTCGGGCCTCGCTGAAGCTTTCTTT
-	-	TRBV29-1	TRBJ2-3	CRVGLADTQYF	TGCAGGGTTGGACTTGCAGATACGCAGTATTTT
TRBD1	-	TRBV11-2	TRBJ2-1	CASSSNRGRNEQFF	TGTGCCAGCAGCTCGAACAGGGGGAGAAATGAGCAGTTCTTC
TRBD1	-	TRBV28	TRBJ2-5	CASSRQGSPETQYF	TGTGCCAGCAGCCGACAGGGATCCCCCGAGACCCAGTACTTC
-	many	TRBV25-1	TRBJ1-1	CASKGTTNTEAFF	TGTGCCAGCAAAGGGACTACCAACACTGAAGCTTTCTTT
-	-	TRBV4-1	TRBJ2-4	CASSRLTAPLAKNIQYF	TGCGCCAGCAGCCGACTAACAGCACCCCTAGCCAAAAACATTCAGTACTTC
TRBD1	-	TRBV20-1	TRBJ2-3	CSARIGTASTDTQYF	TGCAGTGCTAGAATAGGGACAGCTAGCACAGATACGCAGTATTTT
-	-	TRBV3-1	TRBJ1-2	CASSQGWLRLSRNYGYTF	TGTGCCAGCAGCCAAGGTTGGTTAAGGCTGTCCAGGAACTATGGCTACACCTTC
-	few	TRBV3-1	TRBJ2-3	CASSQDLVGVGTDTQYF	TGTGCCAGCAGCCAAGATCTGGTGGGGGTTGGCACAGATACGCAGTATTTT
-	few	TRBV27	TRBJ1-6	CASTKSGYNSPLHF	TGTGCCAGCACAAAATCAGGTTATAATTCACCCCTCCACTTT
TRBD1	few	TRBV6-5	TRBJ1-2	CASSYSTGQANYGYTF	TGTGCCAGCAGTTACTCGACGGGACAGGCAAACTATGGCTACACCTTC
-	-	TRBV7-2	TRBJ2-3	CASSLETLAQYF	TGTGCCAGCAGCTTAGAGACCTTAGCGCAGTATTTT
-	-	TRBV3-1	TRBJ1-2	CASSQDYRVRRRDYGYTF	TGTGCCAGCAGCCAAGACTACAGGGTTCGGCGGCGTGACTATGGCTACACCTTC
-	many	TRBV3-1	TRBJ2-2	CASSQVRELFF	TGTGCCAGCAGCCAAGTGAGGGAGCTGTTTTTT
-	once	TRBV21-1	TRBJ1-5	CASSKAGEPQHF	TGTGCCAGCAGCAAAGCAGGCGAGCCCCAGCATTTT
TRBD1	few	TRBV20-1	TRBJ1-1	CSARDYVGQSPEAFF	TGCAGTGCTAGAGATTACGTGGGACAGTCCCCTGAAGCTTTCTTT
TRBD2	many	TRBV7-3	TRBJ2-3	CASSLGAGGDTQYF	TGTGCCAGCAGCTTAGGGGCGGGAGGAGATACGCAGTATTTT
TRBD1	many	TRBV12-3/TRBV12-4	TRBJ2-3	CASRQGETDTQYF	TGTGCCAGCAGGCAGGGGGAAACAGATACGCAGTATTTT